The present TCR beta chain was sequenced within a study of immune evolution from preneoplasia to lung adenocarcinoma. Sequencing used immunoSEQ multiplex PCR; TCRdb keeps in-frame clones, though not all of them. The repertoire holds around 9,300 clones, with roughly three quarters as singletons. The length of the CDR3 is 14 residues. V was trimmed by 5 bases and J by 1 base, leaving 11 bases between them. CDR1 is MNHEY and CDR2 is SMNVEV in the germline V gene (reference sequence). This receptor was taken from an older person with lung adenocarcinoma. Specimen: FFPE lung adenocarcinoma in situ tissue. The chain joins TRBV27 to TRBJ1-1; no clear D. The CDR3 DNA is TGTGCCAGCAGTCCCTCGGCCAGGAACACTGAAGCTTTCTTT. Its translation: CASSPSARNTEAFF.